A single sample is the source of the 15 T cell receptor beta chains below, sequenced in a study of T-cell memory formation after mild COVID-19. TCRdb redid the calling of the 5' RACE reads with MiXCR, one entry per CDR3 protein. The data contain about 130,000 distinct CDR3 sequences, about 5.9% of them seen just once; the ten biggest clones take up about 2.2%. The material sequenced was PBMCs or a T cell subset sorted from them (not recorded which). These receptors were obtained from an adult woman who had mild COVID-19 (a few samples of this study predate the infection). Cell type and time point are not known.

This clonotype was detected only a few times. The rearrangement links TRBV27 to TRBJ2-1; 12 bases match TRBD2. Germline CDR1 is MNHEY and CDR2 is SMNVEV (reference sequence). Losses at the gene ends were 7 bases for V and 8 bases for J; bases not matched to a gene: 6. The CDR3 is made up of 14 amino acids. The CDR3 loop is CASMTSGRRDEQFF. The DNA for the CDR3 is TGTGCCAGCATGACTAGCGGGAGAAGGGATGAGCAGTTCTTC.

The chain has TRBV5-4 and TRBJ2-2, with unresolved D. Trimming removed 4 bases from V and 2 bases from J, with 12 bases in between. Germline V gives CDR1 SGHNT, CDR2 YYREEE (reference sequence). The CDR3 loop spans 15 amino acids. This CDR3 reads CASSEQKRNTGELFF. The CDR3 region has the DNA TGTGCCAGCAGCGAACAGAAGCGAAACACCGGGGAGCTGTTTTTT. Supplemented by reference TRBV5-4 and TRBJ2-2, the full variable domain reads ETGVTQSPTHLIKTRGQQVTLRCSSQSGHNTVSWYQQALGQGPQFIFQYYREEENGRGNFPPRFSGLQFPNYSSELNVNALELDDSALYLCASSEQKRNTGELFFGEGSRLTVL.

This chain joins TRBV6-5 and TRBJ2-3; 7 bases agree with TRBD1. V lost 8 bases, J lost 6 bases, and 17 bases stayed unmatched. The germline V gene has CDR1 MNHEY and CDR2 SVGAGI. The CDR3 loop spans 16 amino acids. The chain's CDR3 is CASGLGPTGTADTQYF. In DNA, the CDR3 is TGTGCCAGCGGGCTCGGCCCGACAGGGACCGCGGATACGCAGTATTTT.

This clonotype has ten or more counts. V usage is TRBV30 and J usage is TRBJ1-5, with D possibly being TRBD1 (5 bases). The V end lost 1 base, the J end lost 2 bases, and 6 bases lay between the germline ends. The CDR3 is 13 amino acids. The germline gives CDR1 GTSNPN, CDR2 SVGIG (reference sequence). CDR3 nucleotides: TGTGCCTGGAGTGCACAGGGCAATCAGCCCCAGCATTTT. It is translated as CAWSAQGNQPQHF.

This clonotype was counted between two and nine times. The rearrangement uses TRBV2 and TRBJ1-6; D unclear. Germline V gene lookup returns CDR1 SNHLY and CDR2 FYNNEI. Trimming left V 3 bases short and J 8 bases short, with 11 bases between. The CDR3 consists of 14 residues. CDR3 DNA sequence: TGTGCCAGCAGTGATCAGAAATCCTATTCACCCCTCCACTTT. Its translation: CASSDQKSYSPLHF.

V usage is TRBV19 and J usage is TRBJ2-7, with 9 positions matching TRBD1. The germline CDR1 and CDR2 sequences are LNHDA and SQIVND (reference sequence). This CDR3 comprises 16 residues. Trimming removed 4 bases from V and 2 bases from J; junction bases left unmatched: 9. The chain's CDR3 is CASSTASGTGTYEQYF. The CDR3 nucleotides are TGTGCCAGTAGTACCGCCAGTGGGACAGGGACCTACGAGCAGTACTTC.

This clonotype was observed at least ten times. This chain connects TRBV29-1 to TRBJ2-3; no reliable D call. The V end lost 6 bases, the J end lost 0 bases, and 4 bases lay between the germline ends. Per the germline V gene, CDR1 is SQVTM and CDR2 is ANQGSEA. The CDR3 is 11 amino acids. The CDR3: CSVKSTDTQYF. CDR3 DNA: TGCAGCGTGAAAAGCACAGATACGCAGTATTTT.

This chain connects TRBV18 to TRBJ2-1, with D perhaps TRBD2 (6 bases). This CDR3 is built from 14 residues. Looked up from germline, CDR1 is KGHSH and CDR2 is LQKENI. V lost 4 bases to trimming and J lost 9 bases, with 16 bases between them. In DNA form, the CDR3 reads TGTGCCAGCTCACTAGGACTAATAGTTCTTGAGCAGTTCTTC. It translates to CASSLGLIVLEQFF. Full variable domain (remainder filled in from reference TRBV18 and TRBJ2-1): NAGVMQNPRHLVRRRGQEARLRCSPMKGHSHVYWYRQLPEEGLKFMVYLQKENIIDESGMPKERFSAEFPKEGPSILRIQQVVRGDSAAYFCASSLGLIVLEQFFGPGTRLTVL.

The sample holds a few counts of this clonotype. CDR3 nucleotide sequence: TGCAGTGCTATCAGGGACGGTATTCAAAGCACTGAAGCTTTCTTT. Its translation is CSAIRDGIQSTEAFF. This chain uses TRBV20-1 with TRBJ1-1; perhaps TRBD1 as D (5 bases). The V end lost 4 bases, the J end lost 4 bases, and 19 bases lay between the germline ends. Germline V gene sequence: CDR1 DFQATT, CDR2 SNEGSKA (reference sequence). There are 15 residues in the CDR3.

The chain links TRBV19 to TRBJ1-5; the D is unclear. This CDR3 is built from 15 residues. Trimming pared 2 bases from V and 5 bases from J, leaving 13 bases between. From germline, CDR1 is LNHDA and CDR2 SQIVND (reference sequence). Here the CDR3 reads CASSIKGNRYQPQHF. The CDR3 DNA reads as TGTGCCAGTAGTATAAAAGGGAACCGATATCAGCCCCAGCATTTT. Complete variable domain (other parts from reference TRBV19 and TRBJ1-5): DGGITQSPKYLFRKEGQNVTLSCEQNLNHDAMYWYRQDPGQGLRLIYYSQIVNDFQKGDIAEGYSVSREKKESFPLTVTSAQKNPTAFYLCASSIKGNRYQPQHFGDGTRLSIL.

Ten or more counts support this clonotype. The rearrangement links TRBV11-2 to TRBJ2-3; 10 nucleotides agree with TRBD2. Germline V gene sequence: CDR1 SGHAT, CDR2 FQNNGV. This CDR3 has 15 residues. With 4 bases clipped from V and 1 base from J, the junction kept 2 bases outside the gene matches. The CDR3 coding sequence is TGTGCCAGCAGCTCGCTAGCGGGGGGCACAGATACGCAGTATTTT. Its translation: CASSSLAGGTDTQYF.

The sample holds a few counts of this clonotype. Sequence at one end of the junction differs from germline and may be a read error. The V call is TRBV2, the J call TRBJ2-2; D is unresolved. This CDR3 has 14 amino acids. The germline V gene encodes CDR1 SNHLY and CDR2 FYNNEI. The CDR3, as DNA: TGTGCCAGCAGGGCGTTGACGAACGCCGGGGAGCTGTTTTTT. It encodes CASRALTNAGELFF.

This clonotype came up a few times. V and J are TRBV12-3 or TRBV12-4 and TRBJ2-4; the D gene could be TRBD1 or TRBD2 (5 bases each). This CDR3 has 14 residues. The V gene lost 6 bases and the J gene lost 0 bases, with 9 bases spanning the gap. CDR3 in DNA: TGTGCCAGCAGGGGACCGAAAGCCAAAAACATTCAGTACTTC. Translation gives CASRGPKAKNIQYF.

This clonotype was counted only a few times. This chain connects TRBV30 to TRBJ1-5; D gene uncertain. Germline CDR1 reads GTSNPN; CDR2 reads SVGIG (reference sequence). The CDR3 loop spans 14 amino acids. Trimming took off 2 bases at V and 5 bases at J, with 13 bases between the two ends. In DNA form, the CDR3 reads TGTGCCTGGAGTTCCGGACGGCTCGATCAGCCCCAGCATTTT. Its translation: CAWSSGRLDQPQHF.

Many counts were recorded for this clonotype. The chain recombines TRBV11-2 with TRBJ2-3; tentatively, D is TRBD2 (5 bases). The CDR3 has 14 amino acids. With 6 bases removed from V and 0 bases from J, the gap between germline ends came to 10 bases. Germline-derived CDR1 and CDR2 are SGHAT and FQNNGV. CDR3 region: CASSSGFSTDTQYF. CDR3 coding DNA: TGTGCCAGCAGTTCGGGGTTTAGCACAGATACGCAGTATTTT.